The rows below give T cell receptor beta chains drawn from one sample of a study of cytomegalovirus exposure and HLA in healthy donors. Clones were read by immunoSEQ multiplex PCR, and TCRdb kept only the in-frame ones, dropping some. The sample consists of 140,000 to 150,000 clones, roughly 79% of them appearing once. Sequenced material: PBMCs. All receptors derive from a woman in her thirties in good health and CMV-seronegative. Both conserved end residues are part of each CDR3. A D gene is named only where the DNA matches it firmly. A row's size may be missing; if present it is once, few, many or a size class.

j_gene,d_gene,v_gene,abundance,CDR3aa,CDR3nt
TRBJ1-2,.,TRBV5-1,.,CASSLAQYYGYTF,TGCGCCAGCAGCTTGGCACAGTACTATGGCTACACCTTC
TRBJ1-3,TRBD1,TRBV4-3,.,CASSRAAGGAAGNTIYF,TGCGCCAGCAGCCGAGCCGCAGGGGGCGCGGCTGGAAACACCATATATTTT
TRBJ2-7,TRBD1,TRBV9,.,CASSPGTGSSYEQYF,TGTGCCAGCAGCCCCGGGACAGGGAGCTCCTACGAGCAGTACTTC
TRBJ2-6,TRBD1,TRBV30,.,CAWSGQGAAGANVLTF,TGTGCCTGGAGTGGACAGGGGGCGGCGGGGGCCAACGTCCTGACTTTC
TRBJ1-1,.,TRBV18,.,CASSGPRATEAFF,TGTGCCAGCTCCGGACCCAGGGCCACTGAAGCTTTCTTT
TRBJ1-2,TRBD1,TRBV6-1,.,CASTLGQYYGYTF,TGTGCCAGCACCTTGGGACAGTATTATGGCTACACCTTC
TRBJ1-5,.,TRBV29-1,.,CSVGDTLNQPQHF,TGCAGCGTGGGGGACACACTGAATCAGCCCCAGCATTTT
TRBJ1-1,.,TRBV25-1,.,CASTGTDTEAFF,TGTGCCAGCACCGGGACTGACACTGAAGCTTTCTTT
TRBJ2-1,TRBD2,TRBV5-5,.,CASSLYGLAGSNEQFF,TGTGCCAGCAGCTTGTACGGACTAGCGGGGTCTAATGAGCAGTTCTTC
TRBJ2-5,.,TRBV4-1,few,CASSLGTGGETQYF,TGCGCCAGCAGCCTCGGGACTGGGGGTGAGACCCAGTACTTC
TRBJ1-6,TRBD1,TRBV5-1,.,CASRLTWDSNNSPLHF,TGCGCCAGCCGGCTTACCTGGGACAGCAATAATTCACCCCTCCACTTT
TRBJ2-1,TRBD2,TRBV6-4,.,CASRPSGVVNEQFF,TGTGCCAGCAGACCCAGCGGGGTAGTCAATGAGCAGTTCTTC
TRBJ2-5,TRBD1,TRBV5-4,.,CASSPGTGLQETQYF,TGTGCCAGCAGCCCCGGGACAGGCCTACAAGAGACCCAGTACTTC
TRBJ2-5,TRBD1,TRBV7-9,.,CASSLPGQGSRETQYF,TGTGCCAGCAGTCTACCGGGACAGGGGTCCCGAGAGACCCAGTACTTC
TRBJ2-7,TRBD2,TRBV5-6,.,CASSSPGTSGGSAYEQYF,TGTGCCAGCAGCTCCCCCGGGACTAGCGGGGGTTCTGCCTACGAGCAGTACTTC
TRBJ2-3,.,TRBV27,.,CASSWGESSTDTQYF,TGTGCCAGCAGTTGGGGGGAATCTAGCACAGATACGCAGTATTTT
TRBJ2-7,.,TRBV2,.,CASKVTGADYEQYF,TGTGCCAGCAAGGTGACGGGAGCCGACTACGAGCAGTACTTC
TRBJ1-2,.,TRBV27,.,CASRLSGQDNYGYTF,TGTGCCAGCAGATTGTCGGGACAAGATAACTATGGCTACACCTTC
TRBJ2-4,.,TRBV5-1,.,CASSLAEGNIQYF,TGCGCCAGCAGCTTGGCAGAGGGAAACATTCAGTACTTC
TRBJ1-1,TRBD1,TRBV6-5,.,CASSYLGQGGAEAFF,TGTGCCAGCAGTTACCTCGGACAGGGTGGGGCTGAAGCTTTCTTT
TRBJ2-1,TRBD2,TRBV9,.,CASSQIAGDYNEQFF,TGTGCCAGCAGTCAAATAGCGGGGGATTACAATGAGCAGTTCTTC
TRBJ1-1,.,TRBV5-4,.,CASSLVGVRRTEAFF,TGTGCCAGCAGCTTGGTAGGGGTAAGAAGGACTGAAGCTTTCTTT
TRBJ1-6,TRBD1,TRBV7-9,.,CASSPKEGTEFSPLHF,TGTGCCAGCAGCCCGAAGGAGGGGACAGAGTTTTCACCCCTCCACTTT
TRBJ1-1,.,TRBV5-1,once,CASSLQGDGTEAFF,TGCGCCAGCAGCCTACAGGGAGATGGCACTGAAGCTTTCTTT
TRBJ2-1,TRBD2,TRBV7-9,.,CASTPRAGDAPYNEQFF,TGTGCCAGCACTCCCCGGGCGGGAGACGCGCCCTACAATGAGCAGTTCTTC
TRBJ2-3,TRBD2,TRBV27,few,CASSLKTGGPDTQYF,TGTGCCAGCAGTTTAAAGACGGGGGGGCCGGATACGCAGTATTTT
TRBJ2-7,.,TRBV7-6,.,CASSLTPEGDEQYF,TGTGCCAGCAGCTTAACCCCAGAAGGGGACGAGCAGTACTTC
TRBJ1-1,.,TRBV25-1,few,CASSPGGSHKAFF,TGTGCCAGCAGCCCGGGAGGCAGCCATAAAGCTTTCTTT
TRBJ1-5,.,TRBV27,.,CASSSRGRGPQHF,TGTGCCAGCAGTTCTCGAGGGAGGGGGCCCCAGCATTTT
TRBJ2-2,TRBD1,TRBV27,.,CASQSARDSGELFF,TGTGCCAGTCAATCAGCCAGGGACAGCGGGGAGCTGTTTTTT
TRBJ1-2,TRBD1,TRBV18,once,CASSSFGTESYTF,TGTGCCAGCTCAAGCTTTGGGACAGAGAGCTACACCTTC
TRBJ1-5,.,TRBV19,.,CASSIVGGARNQPQHF,TGTGCCAGTAGTATAGTTGGGGGGGCCAGGAATCAGCCCCAGCATTTT
TRBJ1-5,.,TRBV19,.,CASKAGQDRNQPQHF,TGTGCCAGTAAGGCAGGGCAGGATCGCAATCAGCCCCAGCATTTT
TRBJ2-3,TRBD2,TRBV4-3,.,CASSASGGTDTQYF,TGCGCCAGCAGCGCTAGCGGGGGAACAGATACGCAGTATTTT
TRBJ2-7,.,TRBV11-2,once,CASSLGLRENEQYF,TGTGCCAGCAGCTTAGGGTTGAGGGAAAACGAGCAGTACTTC
TRBJ1-2,TRBD1,TRBV25-1,.,CASKGQGTYGYTF,TGTGCCAGCAAGGGACAGGGGACATATGGCTACACCTTC
TRBJ1-6,TRBD1,TRBV5-1,.,CASSPETGNSPLHF,TGCGCCAGCAGCCCCGAGACAGGGAATTCACCCCTCCACTTT
TRBJ1-1,.,TRBV2,.,CASRPRGYTEAFF,TGTGCCAGCAGGCCCCGAGGATACACTGAAGCTTTCTTT
TRBJ1-2,.,TRBV25-1,.,CASKAEGLYGYTF,TGTGCCAGCAAAGCGGAAGGCCTCTATGGCTACACCTTC
TRBJ1-1,TRBD1,TRBV2,few,CASEHQGAGNTEAFF,TGTGCCAGCGAACACCAGGGGGCCGGGAACACTGAAGCTTTCTTT
TRBJ1-2,.,TRBV9,.,CASSKTAGGYTF,TGTGCCAGCAGCAAGACAGCAGGCGGCTACACCTTC
TRBJ2-7,TRBD1,TRBV2,.,CASIGQGKYF,TGTGCCAGCATCGGACAGGGCAAGTACTTC
TRBJ1-5,.,TRBV6-1,few,CASRIRQSNQPQHF,TGTGCCAGCAGGATACGACAGAGCAATCAGCCCCAGCATTTT
TRBJ2-2,.,TRBV18,.,CASSPIRAGETGELFF,TGTGCCAGCTCACCTATCCGGGCAGGGGAGACCGGGGAGCTGTTTTTT
TRBJ2-1,.,TRBV5-1,.,CASSGGVRSEQFF,TGCGCCAGCAGCGGCGGGGTTCGGAGTGAGCAGTTCTTC
TRBJ1-2,TRBD1,TRBV30,.,CAWSAGTGYGYTF,TGTGCCTGGAGTGCCGGGACAGGGTACGGCTACACCTTC
TRBJ2-7,TRBD1,TRBV11-2,.,CASSSGTGNYEQYF,TGTGCCAGCAGCTCCGGGACAGGGAACTACGAGCAGTACTTC
TRBJ2-7,.,TRBV18,.,CASSPITGPTGFRYEQYF,TGTGCCAGCTCACCCATTACAGGGCCCACGGGGTTTCGGTACGAGCAGTACTTC
TRBJ2-3,TRBD1,TRBV6-5,.,CASSYLTGGTDTQYF,TGTGCCAGCAGTTACTTGACAGGGGGCACAGATACGCAGTATTTT
TRBJ1-6,.,TRBV5-1,.,CASSGLGNSPLHF,TGCGCCAGCAGCGGGCTCGGAAATTCACCCCTCCACTTT
TRBJ1-1,.,TRBV15,.,CATSREIYRVVNTEAFF,TGTGCCACCAGCAGGGAGATATACAGGGTGGTGAACACTGAAGCTTTCTTT
TRBJ2-6,.,TRBV4-3,few,CASSQDPTGSSGANVLTF,TGCGCCAGCAGCCAAGATCCGACAGGAAGTTCTGGGGCCAACGTCCTGACTTTC
TRBJ2-7,.,TRBV6-1,once,CASSEANSYYEQYF,TGTGCCAGCAGTGAAGCGAACAGCTACTACGAGCAGTACTTC
TRBJ1-2,.,TRBV11-2,.,CASSPGVWGRVFEGYTF,TGTGCCAGCAGCCCAGGGGTCTGGGGCAGGGTGTTTGAAGGCTACACCTTC
TRBJ1-2,TRBD1,TRBV7-9,few,CASSRTGASNYGYTF,TGTGCCAGCAGCCGCACAGGGGCTTCTAACTATGGCTACACCTTC
TRBJ2-7,TRBD2,TRBV29-1,.,CSVRSGGGEQYF,TGCAGCGTGAGGAGCGGGGGAGGGGAGCAGTACTTC
TRBJ1-6,TRBD1,TRBV19,.,CASRRQGQMNSPLHF,TGTGCCAGTCGCCGACAGGGACAAATGAATTCACCCCTCCACTTT
TRBJ2-5,TRBD2,TRBV11-1,once,CASSKTSGVETQYF,TGTGCCAGCAGCAAGACTAGCGGGGTGGAGACCCAGTACTTC
TRBJ1-3,.,TRBV6-5,.,CASSRGFSGNTIYF,TGTGCCAGCAGTAGAGGATTCTCTGGAAACACCATATATTTT